A single sample gave rise to the 30 T cell receptor beta chains below, sequenced in a study of cytomegalovirus exposure and HLA in healthy donors. Produced via immunoSEQ multiplex PCR; TCRdb's table is partial and in-frame only. Of roughly 82,000 clones in the sample, 85% to 95% were seen once. The source material was PBMCs. These receptor sequences come from a young man in good health and CMV-seronegative.

The chain combines TRBV4-1 with TRBJ1-1; D possibly corresponds to TRBD1 (6 bases). Trimming left V 2 bases short and J 7 bases short, with 8 bases between. This CDR3 has 12 residues. The germline V gene encodes CDR1 MGHRA and CDR2 YSYEKL. CDR3 sequence reads: CASSQQGNEAFF. DNA of the CDR3: TGCGCCAGCAGCCAACAGGGGAATGAAGCTTTCTTT.

The chain combines TRBV27 with TRBJ1-3; maybe TRBD1 (5 bases). Germline V lookup: CDR1 MNHEY, CDR2 SMNVEV (reference sequence). The length of the CDR3 is 16 residues. V lost 0 bases and J lost 3, with 12 bases in between. DNA for the CDR3: TGTGCCAGCAGTTTATCGCCAGGACACGGTGGAAACACCATATATTTT. Its translation: CASSLSPGHGGNTIYF.

The V and J genes are TRBV27 and TRBJ2-5; no definite D call. Trimming shortened V by 3 bases and J by 1 base, and 6 bases separated the two germline ends. The CDR3 is made up of 13 amino acids. The germline V gene encodes CDR1 MNHEY and CDR2 SMNVEV (reference sequence). The CDR3 spells CASSFLFQETQYF. In DNA, the CDR3 is TGTGCCAGCAGTTTCCTCTTCCAAGAGACCCAGTACTTC.

The gene calls are TRBV30 and TRBJ2-1; TRBD1 is a possible D gene (6 bases). The length of the CDR3 is 14 residues. Germline values: CDR1 GTSNPN, CDR2 SVGIG (reference sequence). V lost 4 bases and J lost 5, with 15 bases in between. Here the CDR3 DNA reads TGTGCCTGGAATTCAGGACAGCCTGACAATGAGCAGTTCTTC. Protein sequence: CAWNSGQPDNEQFF. Full variable domain (remainder filled in from reference TRBV30 and TRBJ2-1): SQTIHQWPATLVQPVGSPLSLECTVEGTSNPNLYWYRQAAGRGLQLLFYSVGIGQISSEVPQNLSASRPQDRQFILSSKKLLLSDSGFYLCAWNSGQPDNEQFFGPGTRLTVL.

The chain joins TRBV5-1 to TRBJ1-4; no clear D. From germline, CDR1 is SGHRS and CDR2 YFSETQ. The CDR3 length is 10 residues. Trimming took off 7 bases at V and 16 bases at J, with 14 bases between the two ends. The CDR3 protein is CASCPAPEFF. Written as DNA, the CDR3 is TGCGCCAGCTGCCCCGCACCAGAGTTTTTT.

The V call is TRBV7-2, the J call TRBJ2-5; 7 bases match TRBD1. The end of the DNA fits TRBJ2-7 better, so the J call may be wrong. Looked up from germline, CDR1 is SGHTA and CDR2 is FQGNSA. This CDR3 region has 14 residues. The CDR3 bases are TGTGCCAGCAGCCGTCGGGACAGAGCCTACGAGCAGTACTTC. Protein: CASSRRDRAYEQYF.

This clone occurred a few times. The gene calls are TRBV27 and TRBJ2-1; 9 positions agree with TRBD2. Germline V gene sequence: CDR1 MNHEY, CDR2 SMNVEV (reference sequence). The CDR3 extends over 16 amino acids. The V segment lost 6 bases and the J segment 5 bases; nucleotides outside the gene matches: 11. The CDR3 nucleotides are TGTGCCAGCAGAAATAAAGCGGGAGGATGGCACAATGAGCAGTTCTTC. Translation gives CASRNKAGGWHNEQFF.

The chain couples TRBV13 to TRBJ2-7; 9 positions match TRBD1. Trimming removed 5 bases from V and 2 bases from J; junction bases left unmatched: 4. Germline-derived CDR1 and CDR2 are PRHDT and FYEKMQ (reference sequence). CDR3 size: 14 residues. CDR3 in DNA: TGTGCCAGCAGCCCCGGGACAGGGACCTACGAGCAGTACTTC. Its translation: CASSPGTGTYEQYF.

The DNA for the CDR3 is TGTGCCAGTAGCCGACTAGCGGGATCCTACGAGCAGTACTTC. This gives the protein CASSRLAGSYEQYF. The chain couples TRBV19 to TRBJ2-7; 11 bases line up with TRBD2. The CDR3 contains 14 residues. CDR1 is LNHDA, CDR2 SQIVND, per germline (reference sequence). The V gene end was trimmed by 6 bases and the J gene end by 1 base; junction bases not matched to a gene: 2.

As regards this clone: One end of the junction varies from germline; a read error may be responsible. The V call is TRBV7-7, the J call TRBJ2-3; unclear D gene. Germline-derived CDR1 and CDR2 are SSHAT and FNYEAQ (reference sequence). The CDR3 runs 13 residues. CDR3 sequence: CASSLVRADTQYF. CDR3 in DNA: TGTGCTAGCAGCTTAGTTCGGGCAGATACGCAGTATTTT.

V is TRBV20-1 and J is TRBJ2-5, with D perhaps TRBD2 (7 bases). CDR1 is DFQATT, CDR2 SNEGSKA, per germline (reference sequence). The CDR3 extends over 11 amino acids. The germline V and J ends were trimmed by 4 bases and 14 bases, with 17 bases remaining between them. CDR3 protein: CSAKGGGPAYF. For the CDR3, the DNA is TGCAGTGCTAAAGGGGGGGGGCCAGCCTACTTC.

The chain links TRBV10-1 to TRBJ2-2; a weak D match, TRBD1 (7 bases). CDR1 and CDR2 from the germline V gene are WNHNN and SYGVQD (reference sequence). There are 13 residues in the CDR3. V was cut by 3 bases and J by 6 bases, with 8 bases left in between. CDR3 loop: CASSDRGAGELFF. In DNA form, the CDR3 reads TGCGCCAGCAGTGACAGGGGGGCCGGGGAGCTGTTTTTT.

The J gene is TRBJ2-1, the V gene TRBV14, with 7 bases identical to TRBD2. The germline CDR1 and CDR2 sequences are SGHDN and FVKESK. Germline trimming cut 4 bases from V and 4 bases from J; bases unmatched to any gene: 22. The CDR3 is 20 amino acids. CDR3 sequence: CASSRGFGGRPRYGYNEQFF. Written as DNA, the CDR3 is TGTGCCAGCAGCCGAGGATTTGGCGGGAGACCCCGATATGGGTACAATGAGCAGTTCTTC.

The rearrangement joins TRBV2 to TRBJ2-5; 10 positions match TRBD2. This CDR3 is 16 amino acids long. V shed 6 bases and J 5 bases; nucleotides not matched to a gene: 12. From germline, CDR1 is SNHLY and CDR2 FYNNEI. The CDR3 sequence is CASRGSGGGPSETQYF. The CDR3 region has the DNA TGTGCCAGCAGGGGAAGCGGGGGGGGTCCGTCGGAGACCCAGTACTTC.

A remark on this clone: Additional DNA sequences in this sample encode the identical CDR3. This sequence joins TRBV4-2 and TRBJ2-3; TRBD2 agrees at 10 bases. The CDR3 is 16 amino acids. Germline V gene sequence: CDR1 LGHNA, CDR2 YNFKEQ. J gave up 4 bases and V 1 base, and 5 bases lay outside the gene matches. CDR3 in DNA: TGTGCCAGCAGCCAAGTTTTAGCGGGAGGACCAGATACGCAGTATTTT. It is translated as CASSQVLAGGPDTQYF.

This clone was observed once. V gene TRBV2 combines with J gene TRBJ2-3, with 13 bases that match TRBD2. This CDR3 has 17 residues. Germline-derived CDR1 and CDR2 are SNHLY and FYNNEI. Germline trimming cut 6 bases from V and 0 bases from J; bases unmatched to any gene: 6. The CDR3 sequence is CASRRTSGSVSTDTQYF. In DNA form, the CDR3 reads TGTGCCAGCAGGAGGACTAGCGGGAGCGTCAGCACAGATACGCAGTATTTT.

The chain carries TRBV11-2 and TRBJ2-6; D possibly corresponds to TRBD1 (6 bases). Trimming removed 5 bases at V and 0 bases at J, with 20 bases between. This CDR3 has 19 residues. In germline, CDR1 is SGHAT, CDR2 FQNNGV. The CDR3 loop is CASSPSPDRIYSGANVLTF. For the CDR3, the DNA is TGTGCCAGCAGCCCATCACCGGACAGAATCTACTCTGGGGCCAACGTCCTGACTTTC.

The rearrangement uses TRBV6-4 and TRBJ1-1, with a weak D call TRBD1 (6 bases). Germline CDR1 and CDR2: MRHNA and SNTAGT. Trimming shortened V by 6 bases and J by 1 base, and 9 bases separated the two germline ends. The CDR3 spans 13 residues. CDR3 sequence (DNA): TGTGCCAGCAGCAAGACAGGGAACACTGAAGCTTTCTTT. Amino acids: CASSKTGNTEAFF.

The rearrangement joins TRBV27 to TRBJ1-2; the match to TRBD1 covers 7 bases. J gave up 1 base and V 5 bases, and 10 bases lay outside the gene matches. The CDR3 is 16 residues long. Germline CDR1 and CDR2: MNHEY and SMNVEV (reference sequence). Here the CDR3 reads CASSPKEDRFNYGYTF. The CDR3 nucleotides read TGTGCCAGCAGTCCCAAGGAGGACAGGTTTAACTATGGCTACACCTTC.

The V call is TRBV6-1, the J call TRBJ1-1, with D uncertain. Germline V CDR1 and CDR2: MNHNS, SASEGT. This CDR3 comprises 10 residues. V was shortened by 2 bases and J by 10 bases, with 5 bases between the two germline ends. The DNA of the CDR3 is TGTGCCAGCAGTGAATACATAGCTTTCTTT. It is translated as CASSEYIAFF.

This sequence joins TRBV30 and TRBJ1-1; D is uncertain. This CDR3 region has 12 residues. V was trimmed by 0 bases and J by 4 bases, leaving 6 bases between them. The V gene's germline CDR1 is GTSNPN and CDR2 SVGIG (reference sequence). This CDR3 is CAWSVRVTEAFF. Here the CDR3 DNA reads TGTGCCTGGAGTGTACGGGTCACTGAAGCTTTCTTT.

The gene calls are TRBV11-2 and TRBJ2-1; no definite D call. Trimming removed 3 bases from V and 0 bases from J, with 15 bases in between. CDR3 length: 17 residues. Germline-derived CDR1 and CDR2 are SGHAT and FQNNGV. The CDR3 nucleotides read TGTGCCAGCAGCTTTTCGGTAGCCTATCTCTCCTACAATGAGCAGTTCTTC. The encoded protein is CASSFSVAYLSYNEQFF.

This chain uses TRBV4-1 with TRBJ1-1, with D unresolved. The CDR3 length is 15 residues. Germline V gives CDR1 MGHRA, CDR2 YSYEKL. Deletions cut 3 bases from V and 0 bases from J, with 11 bases between. As DNA, the CDR3 is TGCGCCAGCAGCCATGCACTGGTCGTGAACACTGAAGCTTTCTTT. This encodes CASSHALVVNTEAFF.

V usage is TRBV7-2 and J usage is TRBJ2-1, with D perhaps TRBD2 (6 bases). The CDR3 contains 13 residues. Looked up from germline, CDR1 is SGHTA and CDR2 is FQGNSA. Trimming shortened V by 4 bases and J by 10 bases, and 14 bases separated the two germline ends. The DNA of the CDR3 is TGTGCCAGCAGCTCATATGTACGGGAGGAGCAGTTCTTC. Its protein is CASSSYVREEQFF.

The rearrangement links TRBV4-1 to TRBJ2-7; 10 bases map to TRBD1. From germline, CDR1 is MGHRA and CDR2 YSYEKL. The CDR3 totals 16 residues. With V trimmed by 5 bases and J by 5 bases, 12 bases remained unmatched. CDR3: CASSVGGKGQGNEQYF. CDR3 DNA sequence: TGCGCCAGCAGCGTGGGGGGTAAGGGACAGGGGAACGAGCAGTACTTC.

The V gene is TRBV30, the J gene TRBJ2-1; TRBD1 matches at 9 bases. The length of the CDR3 is 13 residues. CDR1 is GTSNPN, CDR2 SVGIG, per germline (reference sequence). With V trimmed by 1 base and J by 9 bases, 4 bases remained unmatched. Written as DNA, the CDR3 is TGTGCCTGGAGTGCCCAGACAGGGGGTGAGCAGTTCTTC. It translates to CAWSAQTGGEQFF.

This chain links TRBV5-1 with TRBJ2-2; 7 bases are a match to TRBD1. V shed 3 bases, J shed 7 bases, and the junction held 9 bases outside the gene matches. Germline V gives CDR1 SGHRS, CDR2 YFSETQ. The CDR3 contains 15 residues. CDR3 in DNA: TGCGCCAGCAGCTCGGGACAGTTGTTCGGCGGGGAGCTGTTTTTT. It is translated as CASSSGQLFGGELFF. The complete variable domain, with remaining parts taken from reference TRBV5-1 and TRBJ2-2, reads KAGVTQTPRYLIKTRGQQVTLSCSPISGHRSVSWYQQTPGQGLQFLFEYFSETQRNKGNFPGRFSGRQFSNSRSEMNVSTLELGDSALYLCASSSGQLFGGELFFGEGSRLTVL.

This chain links TRBV9 with TRBJ2-2; tentatively, D is TRBD1 (6 bases). This CDR3 spans 15 amino acids. CDR1 SGDLS and CDR2 YYNGEE come from the germline V gene. The V gene lost 0 bases and the J gene lost 6 bases, with 12 bases spanning the gap. In nucleotides, the CDR3 is TGTGCCAGCAGCGTAGTAGCACAGGGAGCCGGGGAGCTGTTTTTT. Its translation is CASSVVAQGAGELFF.

The chain is built from TRBV5-4 and TRBJ1-1; 7 bases are shared with TRBD1. Germline V gene sequence: CDR1 SGHNT, CDR2 YYREEE (reference sequence). V gave up 4 bases and J gave up 3 bases; unmatched junction bases: 6. The CDR3 extends over 14 amino acids. The CDR3 DNA sequence: TGTGCCAGCAGCGTACAGGGGATGTACACTGAAGCTTTCTTT. It is translated as CASSVQGMYTEAFF. The complete variable domain, with remaining parts taken from reference TRBV5-4 and TRBJ1-1, reads ETGVTQSPTHLIKTRGQQVTLRCSSQSGHNTVSWYQQALGQGPQFIFQYYREEENGRGNFPPRFSGLQFPNYSSELNVNALELDDSALYLCASSVQGMYTEAFFGQGTRLTVV.

The chain couples TRBV4-1 to TRBJ2-7; a possible D gene is TRBD1 (6 bases). Trimming removed 1 base from V and 2 bases from J, with 9 bases in between. Germline V gene lookup returns CDR1 MGHRA and CDR2 YSYEKL. The CDR3 covers 14 residues. The CDR3 loop reads CASSQAGDPYEQYF. In DNA form, the CDR3 reads TGCGCCAGCAGCCAAGCAGGGGATCCCTACGAGCAGTACTTC.